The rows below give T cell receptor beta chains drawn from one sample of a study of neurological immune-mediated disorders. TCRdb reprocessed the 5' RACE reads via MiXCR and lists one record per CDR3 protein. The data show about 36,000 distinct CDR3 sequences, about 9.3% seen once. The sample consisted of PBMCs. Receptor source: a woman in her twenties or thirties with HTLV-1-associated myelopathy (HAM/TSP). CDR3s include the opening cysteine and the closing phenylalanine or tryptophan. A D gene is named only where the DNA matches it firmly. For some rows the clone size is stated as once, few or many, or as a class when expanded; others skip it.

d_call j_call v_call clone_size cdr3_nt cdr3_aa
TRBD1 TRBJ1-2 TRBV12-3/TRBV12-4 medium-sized TGTGCCAGCACCCGGGACAGGGGACTATATGGCTACACCTTC CASTRDRGLYGYTF
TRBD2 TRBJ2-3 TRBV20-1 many TGCAGTGCTAGAGATGTGCGGGGGGGCCGGGGTACGCAGTATTTT CSARDVRGGRGTQYF
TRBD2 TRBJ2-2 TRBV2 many TGTGCCAGCAGAGAAGCGGGGGGGCCCGGGGAGCTGTTTTTT CASREAGGPGELFF
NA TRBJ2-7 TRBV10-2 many TGCGCCAGCAGTGTCTCAACAGGGAGGACCTACGAGCAGTACTTC CASSVSTGRTYEQYF
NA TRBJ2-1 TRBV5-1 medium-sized TGCGCCAGCAGCTTGGTGGGTCCGGACGGTGAGCAGTTCTTC CASSLVGPDGEQFF
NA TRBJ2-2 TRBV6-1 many TGTGCCAGCAGTGAAGGAGACACCGGGGAGCTGTTTTTT CASSEGDTGELFF
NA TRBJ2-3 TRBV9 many TGTGCCAGCAGCGTAGGAAGGGATGGAGATACGCAGTATTTT CASSVGRDGDTQYF
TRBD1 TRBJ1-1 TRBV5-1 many TGCGCCAGCAGCTCCGGGAGACAGGGAAACACTGAAGCTTTCTTT CASSSGRQGNTEAFF
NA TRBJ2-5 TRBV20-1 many TGCAGTGCGTCCGGTGAGACCCAGTACTTC CSASGETQYF
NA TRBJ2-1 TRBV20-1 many TGCAGTTCAAAAGTGGAGCTCTACAATGAGCAGTTCTTC CSSKVELYNEQFF
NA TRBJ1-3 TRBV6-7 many TGTGCCAGCAGTTACTACCCCGGTCTCTCGTCTGGAAACACCATATATTTT CASSYYPGLSSGNTIYF
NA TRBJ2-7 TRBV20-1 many TGCAGTGCCCCACTTCCAGGGACCTACGAGCAGTACTTC CSAPLPGTYEQYF
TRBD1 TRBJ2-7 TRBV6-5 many TGTGCCAGCAGTCCAAGACAGGGCCACGAGCAGTACTTC CASSPRQGHEQYF
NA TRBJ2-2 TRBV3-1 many TGTGCCAGCAGCCTTGGGGCACCCAGGGGTGGTGCCGGGGAGCTGTTTTTT CASSLGAPRGGAGELFF
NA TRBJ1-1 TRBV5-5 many TGTGCCAGCAGCTTGCTTGAGGGCCGGGGCACTGAAGCTTTCTTT CASSLLEGRGTEAFF
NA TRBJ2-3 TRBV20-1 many TGCAGTGCCCTTGACGGCACTAGCACAGATACGCAGTATTTT CSALDGTSTDTQYF
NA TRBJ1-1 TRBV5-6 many TGTGCCAGCAGCTTGGATTGGCAGGTGAAAGCTAGCACTGAAGCTTTCTTT CASSLDWQVKASTEAFF
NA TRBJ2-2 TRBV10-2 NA TGCGCCAGCAGTGAGTCGGGACGGACCGGGGAGCTGTTTTTT CASSESGRTGELFF
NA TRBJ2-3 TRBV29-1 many TGCAGCGGATCTGTCTTCCAAAAAGATACGCAGTATTTT CSGSVFQKDTQYF
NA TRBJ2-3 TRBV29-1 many TGCAGCGTTGAGTGGGGTGGGAGCGGCGGATCCACAGATACGCAGTATTTT CSVEWGGSGGSTDTQYF
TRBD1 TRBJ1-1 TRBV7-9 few TGTGCCAGCAGCTTACCGACAGGGGGCGGGACTGAAGCTTTCTTT CASSLPTGGGTEAFF
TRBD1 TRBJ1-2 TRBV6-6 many TGTGCCAGCAGAGAGACAGGGCTTAACTATGGCTACACCTTC CASRETGLNYGYTF
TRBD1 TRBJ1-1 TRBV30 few TGTGCCTGGAGTCCTTACAGGGGTTGGAGGGTAGTCACTGAAGCTTTCTTT CAWSPYRGWRVVTEAFF
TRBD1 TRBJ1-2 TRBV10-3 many TGTGCCATCAGTGAGTCGGCAGGGGGTATGGCTGGCTACACCTTC CAISESAGGMAGYTF
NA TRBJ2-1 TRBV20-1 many TGCAGTGCTAGAGATGTCATGGGGGAGAAAAGACGCGATGAGCAGTTCTTC CSARDVMGEKRRDEQFF
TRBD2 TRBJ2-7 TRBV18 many TGTGCCAGCTCACCACTTGGCGGGGGGGCTACCAACGAGCAGTACTTC CASSPLGGGATNEQYF
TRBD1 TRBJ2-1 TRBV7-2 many TGTGCCAGCAGTTTAGGGATGCCGGGTAGGGGGCTGTCCTACAATGAGCAGTTCTTC CASSLGMPGRGLSYNEQFF
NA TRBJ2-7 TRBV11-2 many TGTGCCAGCAGGGCGGACAGCTACGAGCAGTACTTC CASRADSYEQYF
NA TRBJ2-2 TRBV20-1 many TGCAGTGCCAGAGAAGGGGCGAACACCGGGGAGCTGTTTTTT CSAREGANTGELFF
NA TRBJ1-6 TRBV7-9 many TGTGCCAGCAGCTTAGTGGCAGGTTCACCCCTCCACTTT CASSLVAGSPLHF
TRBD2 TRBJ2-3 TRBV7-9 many TGTGCCAGCAGCTTTCGGAGACTAGCGTATACAGATACGCAGTATTTT CASSFRRLAYTDTQYF
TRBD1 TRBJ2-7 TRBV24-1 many TGTGCCACCAGTGATGACAGGGTCCACGAGCAGTACTTC CATSDDRVHEQYF
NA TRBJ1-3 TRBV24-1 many TGTGCCACCAGTCCGGGAGACAACTCTGGAAACACCATATATTTT CATSPGDNSGNTIYF
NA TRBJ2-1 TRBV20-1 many TGCAGCCCTCATTCCGGGGCGAACAATGAGCAGTTCTTC CSPHSGANNEQFF
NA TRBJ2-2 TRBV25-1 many TGTGCCAGCATGAGGGTATCGGCGAACACCGGGGAGCTGTTTTTT CASMRVSANTGELFF
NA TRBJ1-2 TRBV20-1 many TGCAGTGCTAGAGTCGTCACAGACCCTAACTATGGCTACACCTTC CSARVVTDPNYGYTF
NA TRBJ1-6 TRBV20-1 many TGCAGTGCTAGAAACTGGCTGGGGAATAATTCACCCCTCCACTTT CSARNWLGNNSPLHF
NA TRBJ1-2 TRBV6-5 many TGTGCCAGCAGGTCAAACAGGAACTATGGCTACACCTTC CASRSNRNYGYTF
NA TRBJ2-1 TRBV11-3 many TGTGCCAGCAGCCCACGAGGGGGGAGCTCCTACAATGAGCAGTTCTTC CASSPRGGSSYNEQFF
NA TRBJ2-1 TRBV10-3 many TGTGCCATCAGTGAGGCCACAGGGTCGGGTGAGCAGTTCTTC CAISEATGSGEQFF
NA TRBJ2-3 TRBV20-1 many TGCAGTGCTTCCCAGAGGGCTATCCGCACAGATACGCAGTATTTT CSASQRAIRTDTQYF
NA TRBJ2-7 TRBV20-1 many TGCAGTGCTAGGACCGCCCCAGGGGCTGGCGAGCAGTACTTC CSARTAPGAGEQYF
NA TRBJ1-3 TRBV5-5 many TGTGCCAGCAGCTTGGTCTCGCCCGGAAACACCATATATTTT CASSLVSPGNTIYF
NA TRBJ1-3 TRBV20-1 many TGCAGTGTAGCGACAGAAAATACTGGAAACACCATATATTTT CSVATENTGNTIYF
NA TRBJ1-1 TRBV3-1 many TGTGCCAGCAGCCAACACCTGAACACTGAAGCTTTCTTT CASSQHLNTEAFF
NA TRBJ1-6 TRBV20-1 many TGCAGTGCTAGGGGAGACAGGAGTCTTTCACCCCTCCACTTT CSARGDRSLSPLHF
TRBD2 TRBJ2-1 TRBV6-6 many TGTGCCAGCAGCCCTAGCGGGGGGGGTCGGGAGCAGTTCTTC CASSPSGGGREQFF
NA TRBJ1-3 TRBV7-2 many TGTGCCAGCAGGCAGACAGTCTCTGGAAACACCATATATTTT CASRQTVSGNTIYF
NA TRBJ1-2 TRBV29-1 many TGCAGCGCGCGAGACACAGAAGACTCCTATGGCTACACCTTC CSARDTEDSYGYTF
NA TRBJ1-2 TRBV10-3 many TGTGCCATCAGTGAGAGGGAGACCGGGTCCTATGGCTACACCTTC CAISERETGSYGYTF
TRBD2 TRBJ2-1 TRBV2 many TGTGCCAGCACCGAACTAATCACCCTCCTAGCGGGGGGGGACAATGAGCAGTTCTTC CASTELITLLAGGDNEQFF
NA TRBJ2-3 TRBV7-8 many TGTGCCAGCAGCTTAGCAAATCAGGCAGATACGCAGTATTTT CASSLANQADTQYF
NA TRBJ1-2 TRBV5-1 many TGCGCCAGCAGCTACGAAATGGATGGCTACACCTTC CASSYEMDGYTF
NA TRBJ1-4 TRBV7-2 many TGTGCCAGCAGCACCGGGACTAATGAAAAACTGTTTTTT CASSTGTNEKLFF
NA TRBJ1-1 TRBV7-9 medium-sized TGTGCCAGCAGTCCTGGACAAATGAACACTGAAGCTTTCTTT CASSPGQMNTEAFF
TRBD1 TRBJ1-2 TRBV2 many TGTGCCAGCAGTCCACTTCGGGAGGGGGCTTATGGCTACACCTTC CASSPLREGAYGYTF
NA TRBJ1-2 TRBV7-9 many TGTGCCAGCAGCTCTGGGGACGGTTATGGCTACACCTTC CASSSGDGYGYTF
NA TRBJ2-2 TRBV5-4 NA TGTGCCAGCAGCTTGACTAGCCGATCCACCGGGGAGCTGTTTTTT CASSLTSRSTGELFF
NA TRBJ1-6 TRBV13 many TGTGCCAGCATTCGGGGCGGCGGTAATTCACCCCTCCACTTT CASIRGGGNSPLHF